This T cell receptor beta chain is from a study of shared clonotypes between healthy human individuals. On the study more broadly: Per-donor plates numbered three CD4 naive, three CD4 memory, two CD8 naive and one CD8 memory. Overall study findings and caveats: Sharing across several donors was seen in 4% to 5% of naive CD4 clonotypes.

Sequenced by immunoSEQ multiplex PCR; TCRdb stores in-frame clones only, minus some. The table records roughly 1 million clones, 65% to 75% of them present only once. In germline, CDR1 is MNHEY, CDR2 SMNVEV (reference sequence). V lost 3 bases to trimming and J lost 4 bases; unmatched junction nucleotides: 4. This CDR3 region has 15 residues. In regard to this clone: Its cognate antigen is unknown.

V usage is TRBV27 and J usage is TRBJ2-2, with 8 bases lining up with TRBD1. The specimen was memory CD4+ T cells sorted from blood. Specified subset: CD45RA-negative fraction. The source of this sequence is a man younger than 35 in good health. The CDR3 loop is CASSLADRVTGELFF. CDR3 in DNA: TGTGCCAGCAGTTTGGCGGACAGGGTCACCGGGGAGCTGTTTTTT.